This is a list of T cell receptor beta chains from one sample in a study of blood T cell repertoires in COVID-19. Assay used: immunoSEQ multiplex PCR; TCRdb lists only in-frame clones, some missing. The table has under 300,000 clones, approximately 83% seen once. Sequencing input: PBMCs or T cells enriched from blood (not recorded which). These receptors all stem from a man between 45 and 60 years old who had recovered from COVID-19. Each CDR3 is given with its conserved first and last residue. A D gene is named only where the DNA matches it firmly. Size values are once, few and many counts, or a class for expanded clones, and some rows have none.

V gene: TRBV28
clone size: -
D gene: TRBD1
J gene: TRBJ1-5
CDR3 DNA: TGTGCCAGCACCCCCCACAGGGGTGGCAATCAGCCCCAGCATTTT
CDR3 protein: CASTPHRGGNQPQHF

V gene: TRBV28
clone size: few
D gene: -
J gene: TRBJ1-2
CDR3 DNA: TGTGCCAGCAGTCAGTCGGAGTATGGCTACACCTTC
CDR3 protein: CASSQSEYGYTF

V gene: TRBV19
clone size: -
D gene: -
J gene: TRBJ1-4
CDR3 DNA: TGTGCCAGTAGTCAGCAGGGGACGTTTAATGAAAAACTGTTTTTT
CDR3 protein: CASSQQGTFNEKLFF

V gene: TRBV6-5
clone size: -
D gene: -
J gene: TRBJ2-3
CDR3 DNA: TGTGCCAGCACTAGGGGGTGGGGAGATACGCAGTATTTT
CDR3 protein: CASTRGWGDTQYF

V gene: TRBV4-1
clone size: -
D gene: TRBD1
J gene: TRBJ1-2
CDR3 DNA: TGCGCCAGCAGCCAAGATCAGGGGACAGGGGGCACTGGCTACACCTTC
CDR3 protein: CASSQDQGTGGTGYTF

V gene: TRBV5-4
clone size: -
D gene: -
J gene: TRBJ1-2
CDR3 DNA: TGTGCCAGCAGCTTGGACCAGGGGACTAACTATGGCTACACCTTC
CDR3 protein: CASSLDQGTNYGYTF

V gene: TRBV11-3
clone size: -
D gene: -
J gene: TRBJ2-7
CDR3 DNA: TGTGCCAGCAGCCGCGGGGCTGAGGGGACCGACGAGCAGTACTTC
CDR3 protein: CASSRGAEGTDEQYF

V gene: TRBV15
clone size: -
D gene: -
J gene: TRBJ1-5
CDR3 DNA: TGTGCCACCAGCCCGGTAGGGGATCAGCCCCAGCATTTT
CDR3 protein: CATSPVGDQPQHF

V gene: TRBV21-1
clone size: -
D gene: -
J gene: TRBJ2-7
CDR3 DNA: TGTGCCAGCAGCAAAGGGGCAGCCTACGAGCAGTACTTC
CDR3 protein: CASSKGAAYEQYF

V gene: TRBV7-2
clone size: -
D gene: TRBD1
J gene: TRBJ1-2
CDR3 DNA: TGTGCCAGCAGCCCTTGGACAGGGGTGTATGGCTACACCTTC
CDR3 protein: CASSPWTGVYGYTF

V gene: TRBV9
clone size: -
D gene: -
J gene: TRBJ2-5
CDR3 DNA: TGTGCCAGCAGCGTCTCAACTAGCAGACAAGAGACCCAGTACTTC
CDR3 protein: CASSVSTSRQETQYF

V gene: TRBV4-1
clone size: -
D gene: -
J gene: TRBJ2-1
CDR3 DNA: TGCGCCAGCAGCCAAGATTGGGGCAGGGACAATGAGCAGTTCTTC
CDR3 protein: CASSQDWGRDNEQFF

V gene: TRBV27
clone size: -
D gene: TRBD2
J gene: TRBJ2-7
CDR3 DNA: TGTGCCAGCGGACTAGCGGGAGGGAAACAGTACTTC
CDR3 protein: CASGLAGGKQYF

V gene: TRBV24-1
clone size: -
D gene: TRBD1
J gene: TRBJ2-1
CDR3 DNA: TGTGCCACCAGTGATGGACAGGGTTTCTGGCCGGAGCAGTTCTTC
CDR3 protein: CATSDGQGFWPEQFF

V gene: TRBV9
clone size: -
D gene: TRBD2
J gene: TRBJ2-1
CDR3 DNA: TGTGCCAGCAGCGCGGGAGGGGGGCCTAATTCCTACAATGAGCAGTTCTTC
CDR3 protein: CASSAGGGPNSYNEQFF

V gene: TRBV5-4
clone size: once
D gene: TRBD1
J gene: TRBJ2-3
CDR3 DNA: TGTGCCAGCAGCTCGATGGACAGGTCCACAGATACGCAGTATTTT
CDR3 protein: CASSSMDRSTDTQYF

V gene: TRBV4-3
clone size: -
D gene: TRBD2
J gene: TRBJ2-5
CDR3 DNA: TGCGCCAGCAGCCGCGGCGGACTAGCGGGAGGGAGCAAAGAGACCCAGTACTTC
CDR3 protein: CASSRGGLAGGSKETQYF

V gene: TRBV12-3/TRBV12-4
clone size: once
D gene: -
J gene: TRBJ2-3
CDR3 DNA: TGTGCCAGCAGCTATCGGGATACGCAGTATTTT
CDR3 protein: CASSYRDTQYF

V gene: TRBV27
clone size: -
D gene: -
J gene: TRBJ2-7
CDR3 DNA: TGTGCCAGCAGTTTATCGTCCGGCAGGGTCTACGAGCAGTACTTC
CDR3 protein: CASSLSSGRVYEQYF

V gene: TRBV7-2
clone size: once
D gene: TRBD1
J gene: TRBJ1-3
CDR3 DNA: TGTGCCAGCAGCGCCGCGGACAGGGCTGGAAACACCATATATTTT
CDR3 protein: CASSAADRAGNTIYF

V gene: TRBV18
clone size: once
D gene: TRBD1
J gene: TRBJ1-3
CDR3 DNA: TGTGCCAGCTCACCCGGTGGTGGGACAGGCTTTAGCTCTGGAAACACCATATATTTT
CDR3 protein: CASSPGGGTGFSSGNTIYF

V gene: TRBV7-2
clone size: -
D gene: TRBD1
J gene: TRBJ1-1
CDR3 DNA: TGTGCCAGCAGCAAAGAGGGACAGGGAGTCACTGAAGCTTTCTTT
CDR3 protein: CASSKEGQGVTEAFF

V gene: TRBV4-1
clone size: -
D gene: -
J gene: TRBJ2-3
CDR3 DNA: TGCGCCAGCAGCCAATTGCCGGGTCTCACAGATACGCAGTATTTT
CDR3 protein: CASSQLPGLTDTQYF

V gene: TRBV7-9
clone size: once
D gene: TRBD2
J gene: TRBJ2-1
CDR3 DNA: TGTGCCAGCAGCCGACTAGCGGACAATGAGCAGTTCTTC
CDR3 protein: CASSRLADNEQFF

V gene: TRBV27
clone size: -
D gene: -
J gene: TRBJ1-2
CDR3 DNA: TGTGCCAGCAGTTTATCCTCTCTACCGGGTGGCTACACCTTC
CDR3 protein: CASSLSSLPGGYTF

V gene: TRBV7-3
clone size: -
D gene: TRBD2
J gene: TRBJ2-7
CDR3 DNA: TGTGCCAGCAGTCTAGCGGGAGGGTACGAGCAGTACTTC
CDR3 protein: CASSLAGGYEQYF

V gene: TRBV3-1/TRBV3-2
clone size: -
D gene: -
J gene: TRBJ2-7
CDR3 DNA: TGTGCCAGCAGCCAAGTTGGGCAGGAGCAGTACTTC
CDR3 protein: CASSQVGQEQYF

V gene: TRBV18
clone size: once
D gene: TRBD1
J gene: TRBJ1-5
CDR3 DNA: TGTGCCAGTCGACAGAAGGGAGGACAGGGCGAGCCCCAGCATTTT
CDR3 protein: CASRQKGGQGEPQHF

V gene: TRBV28
clone size: -
D gene: TRBD1
J gene: TRBJ2-7
CDR3 DNA: TGTGCCAGCAGGGGGACAGTGAGCTCCTACGAGCAGTACTTC
CDR3 protein: CASRGTVSSYEQYF

V gene: TRBV7-2
clone size: -
D gene: -
J gene: TRBJ2-7
CDR3 DNA: TGTGCCAGCAGCTTAGCCGGGGACTACGAGCAGTACTTC
CDR3 protein: CASSLAGDYEQYF

V gene: TRBV7-2
clone size: -
D gene: TRBD1
J gene: TRBJ1-5
CDR3 DNA: TGTGCCAGCAGCTTACTCAGGGGGCCGAATCAGCCCCAGCATTTT
CDR3 protein: CASSLLRGPNQPQHF

V gene: TRBV7-2
clone size: once
D gene: TRBD1
J gene: TRBJ1-1
CDR3 DNA: TGTGCCAGCAGGATGACAGGGACGAACACTGAAGCTTTCTTT
CDR3 protein: CASRMTGTNTEAFF

V gene: TRBV4-1
clone size: -
D gene: -
J gene: TRBJ2-5
CDR3 DNA: TGCGCCAGCAGCCCTGCGGGATCCCAGGGGGAAGAGACCCAGTACTTC
CDR3 protein: CASSPAGSQGEETQYF

V gene: TRBV7-9
clone size: -
D gene: -
J gene: TRBJ1-4
CDR3 DNA: TGTGCCAGCAGCTTAGACTGGGCAGCCGACCTGTTTTTT
CDR3 protein: CASSLDWAADLFF

V gene: TRBV30
clone size: few
D gene: TRBD2
J gene: TRBJ2-7
CDR3 DNA: TGTGCCTGGAGTCCCGACAGGAGCGGGGGGGAGCAGTACTTC
CDR3 protein: CAWSPDRSGGEQYF

V gene: TRBV10-3
clone size: -
D gene: -
J gene: TRBJ1-2
CDR3 DNA: TGTGCCATCAGTGGGGGGGGATTTGGCTACACCTTC
CDR3 protein: CAISGGGFGYTF

V gene: TRBV3-1/TRBV3-2
clone size: few
D gene: TRBD1
J gene: TRBJ1-6
CDR3 DNA: TGTGCCAGCAGCCAAGCAGGGGGCGATAATTCACCCCTCCACTTT
CDR3 protein: CASSQAGGDNSPLHF